A selection of T cell receptor beta chains follows, all from one sample in a study of blood T cell repertoires in COVID-19. The data were produced by immunoSEQ multiplex PCR, yet TCRdb's version contains in-frame clones alone and is incomplete. The sample includes a few hundred thousand clones, approximately 84% of them seen just once. Sequencing used peripheral blood. The receptors stem from a man aged 50 to 60 who had recovered from COVID-19. Both conserved end residues are part of each CDR3. The D gene is left open where the match is weak. Size values are once, few and many counts, or a class for expanded clones, and some rows have none.

J	size	D	V	CDR3
TRBJ2-7	-	-	TRBV20-1	CSAPGQREQYF
TRBJ2-1	-	-	TRBV10-3	CAISESMAGSYNEQFF
TRBJ2-1	-	-	TRBV19	CASSIPAGRSSYNEQFF
TRBJ2-7	-	TRBD2	TRBV28	CASMGGRAPSLYEQYF
TRBJ1-1	-	-	TRBV6-5	CASSRDLRGNTEAFF
TRBJ1-5	-	TRBD1	TRBV2	CASSGTGGHNQPQHF
TRBJ2-7	-	TRBD2	TRBV5-5	CASRRGTNYEQYF
TRBJ2-5	few	TRBD2	TRBV5-1	CASSRMGAGVKETQYF
TRBJ1-1	-	TRBD1	TRBV28	CATRGHTEAFF
TRBJ1-1	-	-	TRBV5-6	CASSRTAYGGTEAFF
TRBJ1-2	-	-	TRBV27	CASSPRGGVRGYTF
TRBJ1-2	-	-	TRBV28	CASTGPPRRDGYTF
TRBJ1-1	-	-	TRBV18	CASSPQGPRNTEAFF
TRBJ2-7	-	TRBD1	TRBV27	CASSWTGASYEQYF
TRBJ1-5	-	-	TRBV15	CATSPRRGDQPQHF
TRBJ2-3	-	TRBD1	TRBV27	CASSQTAGTGRTDTQYF
TRBJ1-2	-	-	TRBV15	CATSRGRGENNGYTF
TRBJ2-5	-	TRBD2	TRBV5-4	CASSWTSGQETQYF
TRBJ1-1	few	-	TRBV27	CASSFAPGTEAFF
TRBJ1-4	-	-	TRBV29-1	CSVEDGGANEKLFF
TRBJ2-2	-	-	TRBV28	CASSLHTGSLGELFF
TRBJ2-7	-	-	TRBV6-5	CASSYPYKIYEQYF
TRBJ2-5	-	-	TRBV14	CASSQDGKRNQETQYF
TRBJ2-6	-	TRBD1	TRBV19	CASSMGQGAGANVLTF
TRBJ2-1	-	-	TRBV19	CASSMRDSLYNEQFF
TRBJ2-7	few	-	TRBV27	CASSLTGSYEQYF